The T cell receptor beta chain described here comes from a study of blood T cell repertoires in COVID-19. TCRdb keeps only in-frame clones here, not all; method: immunoSEQ multiplex PCR. The table has 150,000 to 200,000 clones, 84% seen once; the top ten hold less than 3.5%. This receptor was identified in a woman older than 75 with COVID-19, enrolled during active disease. Sequences were obtained from peripheral blood.

CDR3: CASSELYQPQHF. In nucleotides, the CDR3 is TGTGCCAGCAGTGAACTATATCAGCCCCAGCATTTT. This chain uses TRBV2 with TRBJ1-5; D is ambiguous. The V end lost 2 bases, the J end lost 5 bases, and 4 bases lay between the germline ends. The CDR3 extends over 12 amino acids. CDR1 SNHLY and CDR2 FYNNEI come from the germline V gene.